This T cell receptor (beta chain) appears in the sequencing data of a study of blood T cell repertoires in COVID-19. Sequencing used immunoSEQ multiplex PCR; TCRdb keeps in-frame clones, though not all of them. Altogether 30,000 to 35,000 clones are present, about four fifths being singletons, with the ten largest covering over 3.5%. This TCR was sampled from a man aged 45-65 years with acute or convalescent COVID-19. The sequenced sample was peripheral blood.

DNA of the CDR3: TGTGCCAGCATCCAACAGGGGTCAGCTAACTATGGCTACACCTTC. Translated, it gives CASIQQGSANYGYTF. The V call is TRBV28, the J call TRBJ1-2; TRBD1 matches 7 bases. CDR3 length: 15 residues. The germline V gene encodes CDR1 MDHEN and CDR2 SYDVKM. V was pared by 7 bases and J by 0 bases, with 8 bases of the junction left unmatched.